The sequence of this T cell receptor beta chain was determined in a study of T cell repertoires in cytomegalovirus infection. Study as a whole: CMV infection plus the matching HLA type was flagged by public TCR beta signatures.

This clonotype was detected many times. Germline V lookup: CDR1 SGHTA, CDR2 FQGNSA. J lost 12 bases, V lost 5 bases, and 9 bases had no gene match. The CDR3 is 14 amino acids. MiXCR was run by TCRdb on the reads, yielding one entry per CDR3 protein. Found here are about 260,000 distinct CDR3 sequences, approximately 8.3% of them singletons; the top ten hold roughly 15%. The material sequenced was PBMCs. The chain combines TRBV7-2 with TRBJ1-6, with TRBD1 identical over 8 bases. The origin of this receptor is a human donor in good health (CMV status not recorded). Some clones in this sample may be carry-over from other donors' samples. For the CDR3, the DNA is TGTGCCAGCAGCCGAGGACAGGGCGGGGGACCCCTCCACTTT. Translating it yields CASSRGQGGGPLHF.